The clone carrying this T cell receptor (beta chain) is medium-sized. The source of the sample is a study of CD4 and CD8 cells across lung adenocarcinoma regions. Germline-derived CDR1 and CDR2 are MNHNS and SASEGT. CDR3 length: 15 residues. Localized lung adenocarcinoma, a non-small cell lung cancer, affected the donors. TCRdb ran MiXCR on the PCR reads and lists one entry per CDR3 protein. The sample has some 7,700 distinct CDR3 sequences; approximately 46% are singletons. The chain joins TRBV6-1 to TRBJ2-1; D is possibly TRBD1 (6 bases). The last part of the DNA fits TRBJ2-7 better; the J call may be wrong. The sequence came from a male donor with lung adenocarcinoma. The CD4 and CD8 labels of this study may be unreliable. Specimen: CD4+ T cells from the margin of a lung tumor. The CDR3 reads CASLMTARGPYEQYF. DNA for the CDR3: TGTGCCAGTCTAATGACAGCCAGGGGCCCCTACGAGCAGTACTTC.